The clone carrying this TCR beta chain was observed a few times. The sample contains more than one DNA sequence encoding this CDR3. CDR3 size: 12 residues. The V and J ends lost 3 bases and 2 bases respectively, with 4 bases between them. As handled by the study authors: Using reference gene primer amplification, nucleated cell counts were estimated. TCRdb keeps only in-frame clones here, not all; method: immunoSEQ multiplex PCR. For V, J and clone size, that table is used; D and trimming come from the DNA. This repertoire shows around 170,000 clones, under 85% found once; its top ten account for roughly 12%. Living in roughly 23 US areas, the participants were between about 18 and 100 years of age. Cohort assignment relied on participant-reported clinical history. This sample was taken from a study of blood T cell repertoires in COVID-19.

This TCR was sampled from a man in his fifties or sixties who had recovered from COVID-19. The chain couples TRBV12-3 or TRBV12-4 to TRBJ1-2; D call uncertain. The sequencing input was PBMCs or T cells enriched from blood (not recorded which). In DNA, the CDR3 is TGTGCCAGCAGTTTCCTGAACTATGGCTACACCTTC. Translation: CASSFLNYGYTF.